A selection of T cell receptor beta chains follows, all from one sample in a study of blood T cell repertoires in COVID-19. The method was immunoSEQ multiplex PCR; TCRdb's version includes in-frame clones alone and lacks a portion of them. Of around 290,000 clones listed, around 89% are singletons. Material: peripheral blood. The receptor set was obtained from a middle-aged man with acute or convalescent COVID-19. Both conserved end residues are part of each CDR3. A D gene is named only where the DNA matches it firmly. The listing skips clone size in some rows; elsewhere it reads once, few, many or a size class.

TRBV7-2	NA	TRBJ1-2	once	TGTGCCAGCAGCTTAGCGCCCCAGGGGTATGGCTACACCTTC	CASSLAPQGYGYTF
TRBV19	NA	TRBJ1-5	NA	TGTGCCAGCTCATGGGGGGTGGGAGATCAGCCCCAGCATTTT	CASSWGVGDQPQHF
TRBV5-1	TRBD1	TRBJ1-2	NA	TGCGCCAGCAGCCGGGGACAGCCTGAGTCCAAAGCTAACTATGGCTACACCTTC	CASSRGQPESKANYGYTF
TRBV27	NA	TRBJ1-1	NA	TGTGCCAGCAGTTCCGATTCGACACATTTGAACACTGAAGCTTTCTTT	CASSSDSTHLNTEAFF
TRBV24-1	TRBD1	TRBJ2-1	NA	TGTGCCACCAGTGACCCACGGACAGGGGACAATGAGCAGTTCTTC	CATSDPRTGDNEQFF
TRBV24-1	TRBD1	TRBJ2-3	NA	TGTGCCACCAGTGACCGAGGACAGGGAATAGATACGCAGTATTTT	CATSDRGQGIDTQYF
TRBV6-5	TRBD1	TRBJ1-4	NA	TGTGCCAGCAGTTACTCAGGGACAGGGGGGTCGGAAAAACTGTTTTTT	CASSYSGTGGSEKLFF
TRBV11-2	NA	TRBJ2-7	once	TGTGCCAGCAGCCGAGGGTCCTACGAGCAGTACTTC	CASSRGSYEQYF
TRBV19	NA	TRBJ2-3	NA	TGTGCCAGTAGTATTCCCTCCGGTGCGGCCCGCACAGATACGCAGTATTTT	CASSIPSGAARTDTQYF
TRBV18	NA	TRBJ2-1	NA	TGTGCCAGCTCACCAGGACGAAACGGACTGAATGAGCAGTTCTTC	CASSPGRNGLNEQFF